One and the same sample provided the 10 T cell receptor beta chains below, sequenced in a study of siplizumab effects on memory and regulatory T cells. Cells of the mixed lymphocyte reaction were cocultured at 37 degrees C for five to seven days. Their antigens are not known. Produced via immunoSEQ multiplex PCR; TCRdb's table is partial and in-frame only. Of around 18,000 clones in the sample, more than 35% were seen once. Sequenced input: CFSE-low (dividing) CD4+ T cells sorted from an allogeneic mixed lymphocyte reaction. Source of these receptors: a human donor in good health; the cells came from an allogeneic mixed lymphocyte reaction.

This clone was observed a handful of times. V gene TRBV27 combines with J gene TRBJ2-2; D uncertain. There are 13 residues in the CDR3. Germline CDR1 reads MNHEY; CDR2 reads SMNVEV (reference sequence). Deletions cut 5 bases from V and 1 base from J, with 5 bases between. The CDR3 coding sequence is TGTGCCAGCAGTCACCTGAACACCGGGGAGCTGTTTTTT. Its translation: CASSHLNTGELFF.

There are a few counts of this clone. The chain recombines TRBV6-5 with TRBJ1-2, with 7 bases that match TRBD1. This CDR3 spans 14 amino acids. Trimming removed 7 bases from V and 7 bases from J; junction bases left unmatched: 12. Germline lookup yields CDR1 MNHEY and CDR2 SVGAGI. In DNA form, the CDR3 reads TGTGCCAGCACCCCCGACAGGGCACGAGGTGGCTACACCTTC. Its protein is CASTPDRARGGYTF.

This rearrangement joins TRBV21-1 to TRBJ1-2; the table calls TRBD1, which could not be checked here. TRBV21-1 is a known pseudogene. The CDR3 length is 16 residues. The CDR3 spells CASSKGGQGSNYGYTF. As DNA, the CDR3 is TGTGCCAGCAGCAAAGGGGGACAGGGTTCTAACTATGGCTACACCTTC.

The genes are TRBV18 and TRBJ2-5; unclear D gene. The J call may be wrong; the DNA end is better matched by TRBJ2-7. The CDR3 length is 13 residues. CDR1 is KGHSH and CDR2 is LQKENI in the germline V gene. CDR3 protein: CASSPGIGYEQYF. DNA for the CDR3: TGTGCCAGCTCACCAGGAATCGGGTACGAGCAGTACTTC.

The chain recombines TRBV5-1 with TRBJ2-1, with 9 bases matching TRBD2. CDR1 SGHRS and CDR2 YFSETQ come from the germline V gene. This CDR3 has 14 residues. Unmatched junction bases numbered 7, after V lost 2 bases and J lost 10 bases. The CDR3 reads CASSLVAGVWEQFF. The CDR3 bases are TGCGCCAGCAGCTTAGTAGCGGGGGTCTGGGAGCAGTTCTTC. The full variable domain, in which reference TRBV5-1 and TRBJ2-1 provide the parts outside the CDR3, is KAGVTQTPRYLIKTRGQQVTLSCSPISGHRSVSWYQQTPGQGLQFLFEYFSETQRNKGNFPGRFSGRQFSNSRSEMNVSTLELGDSALYLCASSLVAGVWEQFFGPGTRLTVL.

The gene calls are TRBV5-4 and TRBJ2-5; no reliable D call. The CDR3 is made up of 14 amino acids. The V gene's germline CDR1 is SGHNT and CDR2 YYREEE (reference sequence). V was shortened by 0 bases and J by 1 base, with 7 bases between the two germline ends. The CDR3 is CASSLVLRQETQYF. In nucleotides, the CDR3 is TGTGCCAGCAGCTTGGTACTCCGCCAAGAGACCCAGTACTTC. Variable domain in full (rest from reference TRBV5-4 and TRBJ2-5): ETGVTQSPTHLIKTRGQQVTLRCSSQSGHNTVSWYQQALGQGPQFIFQYYREEENGRGNFPPRFSGLQFPNYSSELNVNALELDDSALYLCASSLVLRQETQYFGPGTRLLVL.

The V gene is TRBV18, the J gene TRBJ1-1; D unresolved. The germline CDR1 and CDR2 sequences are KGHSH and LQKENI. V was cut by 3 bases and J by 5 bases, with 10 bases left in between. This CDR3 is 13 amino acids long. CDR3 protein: CASSPESRTEAFF. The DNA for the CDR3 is TGTGCCAGCTCACCGGAGAGTAGGACTGAAGCTTTCTTT.

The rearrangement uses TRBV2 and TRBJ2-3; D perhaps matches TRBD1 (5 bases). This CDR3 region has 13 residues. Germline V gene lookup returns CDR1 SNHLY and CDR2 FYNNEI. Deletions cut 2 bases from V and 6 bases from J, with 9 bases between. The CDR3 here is CASSEQGSDTQYF. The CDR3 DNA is TGTGCCAGCAGTGAACAGGGTTCGGATACGCAGTATTTT.

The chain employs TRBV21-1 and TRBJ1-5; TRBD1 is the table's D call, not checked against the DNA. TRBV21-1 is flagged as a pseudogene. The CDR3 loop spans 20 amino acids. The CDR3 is CASSTKKATDRTSKNQPQHF. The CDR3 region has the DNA TGTGCCAGCAGCACAAAGAAGGCAACCGACAGAACCTCCAAGAATCAGCCCCAGCATTTT.

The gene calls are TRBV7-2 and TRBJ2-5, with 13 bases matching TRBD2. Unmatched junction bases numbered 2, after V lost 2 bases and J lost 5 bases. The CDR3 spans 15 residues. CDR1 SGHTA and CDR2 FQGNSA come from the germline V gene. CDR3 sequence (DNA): TGTGCCAGCAGCTTAAGACTAGCGGGGGGTGAGACCCAGTACTTC. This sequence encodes CASSLRLAGGETQYF.